The 8 T cell receptor beta chains given below trace back to one sample, sequenced in a study of breast tumors, draining lymph nodes, adjacent tissues. TCRdb analysed the multiplex PCR reads with MiXCR anew, one entry per CDR3 protein. This table has 50,000 to 65,000 distinct CDR3 sequences, under 50% appearing once. The sample was breast tumor tissue. These receptors were taken from a female donor with breast cancer. Some clones in this sample may be carry-over from other donors' samples.

In its sample, this clonotype was seen many times. The V and J genes are TRBV19 and TRBJ2-5, with D maybe TRBD1 (5 bases). Trimming pared 4 bases from V and 5 bases from J, leaving 17 bases between. This CDR3 region has 15 residues. Germline CDR1 LNHDA, CDR2 SQIVND (reference sequence). The CDR3 spells CASSTTTSGWETQYF. CDR3 nucleotides: TGTGCCAGTAGTACCACGACATCAGGGTGGGAGACCCAGTACTTC.

About this clonotype itself: Lacking the conserved final phenylalanine or tryptophan, this CDR3 likely reflects a read error. In DNA form, the CDR3 reads TGTGCCAGCAGCCTTAGCGGGGGCAACGAGCAGTACCTC. It is translated as CASSLSGGNEQYL. The J gene is TRBJ2-7, the V gene TRBV14; 9 bases fit TRBD2. The CDR3 has 13 amino acids. After removal of 4 bases from V and 5 bases from J, the junction contained 3 bases not matched to a gene. In germline, CDR1 is SGHDN, CDR2 FVKESK.

This clonotype has a handful of counts. A single base separates this from a much larger clone, so it may be a read error. The CDR3 DNA follows: TGTGCCAGCAGGCACACTAGGTACAACAATGAGCAGTTCTTC. The encoded protein is CASRHTRYNNEQFF. V usage is TRBV6-1 and J usage is TRBJ2-1; D is possibly TRBD2 (5 bases). Germline-derived CDR1 and CDR2 are MNHNS and SASEGT. The V end lost 6 bases, the J end lost 5 bases, and 14 bases lay between the germline ends. The CDR3 is 14 amino acids.

On this clonotype itself: Relative to the germline gene, one junction end is altered; a read error may explain this. The V call is TRBV2, the J call TRBJ1-2; D might be TRBD1 (5 bases). This CDR3 has 8 residues. Germline V CDR1 and CDR2: SNHLY, FYNNEI. CDR3 loop: CASREGTF. For the CDR3, the DNA is TGTGCCAGCAGGGAGGGGACGTTC.

This clonotype was counted many times. The V and J genes are TRBV27 and TRBJ2-7, with D possibly being TRBD1 (5 bases). Germline-derived CDR1 and CDR2 are MNHEY and SMNVEV (reference sequence). The CDR3 consists of 12 residues. V was cut by 2 bases and J by 8 bases, with 10 bases left in between. The CDR3: CASSLQGWKQYF. For the CDR3, the DNA is TGTGCCAGCAGTTTACAGGGTTGGAAGCAGTACTTC.

Regarding this clonotype: This sequence may be a read error, since a much larger clone differs from it by one base. This chain's CDR3 is CASSSLQASRTDTQYF. The CDR3 DNA sequence: TGTGCCAGCAGCTCGCTACAGGCGAGCCGCACAGATACGCAGTATTTT. The V call is TRBV5-5, the J call TRBJ2-3, with D perhaps matching TRBD1 (5 bases). CDR3 length: 16 residues. From germline, CDR1 is SGHKS and CDR2 YYEKEE (reference sequence). V shed 3 bases and J shed 1 base, with 15 bases lying between them.

The V gene is TRBV7-2, the J gene TRBJ2-3; a weak D match, TRBD2 (5 bases). V shed 1 base and J shed 11 bases, with 13 bases lying between them. CDR1 and CDR2 (germline): SGHTA, FQGNSA. The CDR3 length is 13 residues. CDR3 DNA sequence: TGTGCCAGCAGCTTAGGGGGAGAGAATGAGCAGTATTTT. It yields the protein CASSLGGENEQYF.

By sample fraction, this clonotype is medium-sized. The chain links TRBV20-1 to TRBJ2-2; 11 nucleotides agree with TRBD2. The CDR3 runs to 19 residues. The V segment lost 0 bases and the J segment 8 bases; nucleotides outside the gene matches: 17. In germline, CDR1 is DFQATT, CDR2 SNEGSKA (reference sequence). CDR3 coding DNA: TGCAGTGCTAGAGATGTGGCTTCGGTAGCGGGAGGGGGGATAGGGGAGCTGTTTTTT. Its translation is CSARDVASVAGGGIGELFF.